The clone carrying this T cell receptor beta chain was found a few times. Per the study methods: Estimation of nucleated cell counts was performed using reference gene primer amplification. Here immunoSEQ multiplex PCR was the method, and the copy in TCRdb shows in-frame clones only, minus some. V and J calls and clone size are as listed in that table; D and trimming were resolved from the DNA. In the table there are 170,000 or so clones, around nine tenths of which are singletons. The J segment lost 11 bases and the V segment lost 6 bases, leaving 21 bases of the junction unmatched. CDR3 length: 18 residues. CDR1 is SGHTA and CDR2 is FQGNSA in the germline V gene. Seattle patient enrollment occurred during active infection, with longitudinal follow-up thereafter. The data originate from a study of blood T cell repertoires in COVID-19. Study details: The study drew acute and convalescent COVID-19 samples from the United States, Italy and Spain. From T cells, B-cell-depleted T cells, or PBMCs came the material, which was cDNA or gDNA.

The sequence derives from a man aged 60-69 years with COVID-19, enrolled during active disease. Sequences were obtained from peripheral blood. The chain combines TRBV7-2 with TRBJ1-6, with 8 nucleotides matching TRBD1. The CDR3 coding sequence is TGTGCCAGCAGAGAGAACCTATATCCAGGGGGCCTGCGAACACCCCTCCACTTT. It codes for CASRENLYPGGLRTPLHF.